A selection of T cell receptor beta chains follows, all from one sample in a study of regulatory T cells in long-lasting Graves disease. In TCRdb, the multiplex PCR reads were re-called with MiXCR into one record per CDR3 protein. The repertoire has over 400,000 distinct CDR3 sequences, approximately 14% of them found once; the top ten carry about a sixth. A further study also used this sample, focusing on T cells in Graves' hyperthyroidism and ophthalmopathy.

Here the sequenced sample was peripheral blood mononuclear cells (PBMCs), taken at new diagnosis, from a patient treated with antithyroid drugs. These receptors originate from a woman aged 45-59 years with Graves disease. Each CDR3 is given with its conserved first and last residue.

V: TRBV6-1; CDR3: CAASGSYEQYF
V: TRBV3-1; CDR3: CASSQAYTGAAYGYTF
V: TRBV5-1; CDR3: CASSVGLADYEEYF
V: TRBV12-3/TRBV12-4; CDR3: CASSHPGQGLGSYNEQFF
V: TRBV20-1; CDR3: CSARGGSLSLAYQPQHF
V: TRBV14; CDR3: CASSQGLDTDTQYF
V: TRBV2; CDR3: CARGGADEHEQYF
V: TRBV5-1; CDR3: CASSEDQETQYF
V: TRBV13; CDR3: CASSPTSGRADTQYF
V: TRBV19; CDR3: CASSIMIGAGGELFF
V: TRBV18; CDR3: CASSPAESGDSPLHF